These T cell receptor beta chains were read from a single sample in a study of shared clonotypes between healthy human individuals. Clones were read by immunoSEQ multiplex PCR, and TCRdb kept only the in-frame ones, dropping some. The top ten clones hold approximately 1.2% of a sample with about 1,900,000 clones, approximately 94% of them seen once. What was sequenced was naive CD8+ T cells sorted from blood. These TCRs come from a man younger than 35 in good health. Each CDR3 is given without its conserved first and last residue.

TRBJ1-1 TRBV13 ASSTRGRLAEAF
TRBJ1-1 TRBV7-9 ASGVTEAF
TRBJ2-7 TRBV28 ASSLYRSYEQY
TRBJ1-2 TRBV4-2 ASSLPGQGGWGYT
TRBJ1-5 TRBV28 ASSLIDSNQPQH
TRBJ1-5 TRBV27 ASSPQGVLSNQPQH
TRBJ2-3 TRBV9 ASSAEGTDTQY
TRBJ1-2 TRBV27 ASSLVGPGPSYGYT
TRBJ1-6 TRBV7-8 ASSQDTYNSPLH
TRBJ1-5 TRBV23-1 ASIQGAGNQPQH
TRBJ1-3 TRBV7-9 ASSSPGQTGNTIY
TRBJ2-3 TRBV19 ASSGVAGVTDTQY
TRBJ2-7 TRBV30 AWRETGSRYEQY
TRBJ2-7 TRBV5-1 ASSSAGQPINEQY
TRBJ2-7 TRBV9 ASSSGPNPLYEQY
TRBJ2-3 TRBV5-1 ASSLVGAGDTQY
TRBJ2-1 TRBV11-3 ASSSTGGNEQF
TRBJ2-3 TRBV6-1 ASSGDLADTQY
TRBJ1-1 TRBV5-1 ASSPKTNGPLNTEAF
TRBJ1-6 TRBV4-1 ASSLGQGRSYNSPLH
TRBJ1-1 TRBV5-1 ASSSPRASMNTEAF
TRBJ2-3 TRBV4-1 ASSQARTPDTQY
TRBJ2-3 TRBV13 ASSLRLAGFTDTQY
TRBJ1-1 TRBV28 ASREGAVLEAF
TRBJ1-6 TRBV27 ASSLGGLPLH
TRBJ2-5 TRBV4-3 ASSQVQGITQY
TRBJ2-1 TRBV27 ASTYSGESYNEQF
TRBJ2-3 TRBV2 ASSVYTDTQY
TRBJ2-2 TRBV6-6 ASSYSVSQKVGELF
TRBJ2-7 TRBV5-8 ASSSVDSSYEQY
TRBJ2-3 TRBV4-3 ASSQGRVDTDTQY
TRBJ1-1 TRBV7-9 ASSNGQGEAF
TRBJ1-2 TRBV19 ASSSMGGGYT
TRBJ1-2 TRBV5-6 ASSHGQRASYGYT
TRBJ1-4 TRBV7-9 ASSLSHEKLF
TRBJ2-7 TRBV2 ASSRPPYEQY
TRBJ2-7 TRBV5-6 ASSWWSGTGLHEQY
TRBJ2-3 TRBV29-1 SVEDRGSSTDTQY
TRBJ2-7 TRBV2 ASSEGDRASYEQY
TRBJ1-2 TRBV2 ASSERDRGSLFNYGYT
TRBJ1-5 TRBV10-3 AISESEGNQPQH
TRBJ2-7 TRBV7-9 ASSGEVYYEQY